This T cell receptor (beta chain) came from a study of T cells after yellow fever vaccination. Study-level information: Those fractions that held only low numbers of cells were prepared using the SMART-Seq v4 Ultra Low Input RNA kit.

The sample holds a few counts of this clonotype. Its antigen remains unknown. Study-level points and caveats: Bulk-population clonotypes that are abundant could appear as contaminants in FACS-sorted repertoires. At under 97% for CD4 and just over 85% for CD8, most primary-vaccination clones showed up again after the booster.

Per germline, CDR1 LGHNA and CDR2 YNFKEQ. The length of the CDR3 is 13 residues. Between the trimmed V and J ends, which lost 6 bases and 4 bases, there was a span of 12 bases. 5'RACE template switching added a universal primer site and UMIs to TCR cDNA. Each CDR3 protein gets one entry after TCRdb re-called the 5' RACE reads with MiXCR. Of some 340,000 distinct CDR3 sequences listed, roughly a tenth were seen once; the top ten hold less than 3.5%. The specimen was CD4+ T cells sorted from PBMCs, collected 45 days after the yellow fever booster vaccination. The sequence derives from a man between 18 and 29 years old who received the YFV17D yellow fever vaccine. This chain uses TRBV4-2 with TRBJ1-1; no firm D call. The CDR3 reads CASRTLQRTEAFF. CDR3 nucleotides: TGTGCCAGCAGAACACTCCAGCGCACTGAAGCTTTCTTT.